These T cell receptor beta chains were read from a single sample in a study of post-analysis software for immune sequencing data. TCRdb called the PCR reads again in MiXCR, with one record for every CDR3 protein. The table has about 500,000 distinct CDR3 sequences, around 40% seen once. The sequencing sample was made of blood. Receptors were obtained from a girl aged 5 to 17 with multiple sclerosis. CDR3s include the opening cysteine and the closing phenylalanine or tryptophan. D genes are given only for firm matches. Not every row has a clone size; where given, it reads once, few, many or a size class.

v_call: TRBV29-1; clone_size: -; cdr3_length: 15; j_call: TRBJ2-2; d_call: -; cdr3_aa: CSVALSLDNTGELFF; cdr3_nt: TGCAGCGTCGCCCTGTCTTTGGATAACACCGGGGAGCTGTTTTTT
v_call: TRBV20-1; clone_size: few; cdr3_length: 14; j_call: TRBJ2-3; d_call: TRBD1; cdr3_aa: CSASYPQGAPEQYF; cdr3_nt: TGCAGTGCAAGCTACCCGCAGGGGGCGCCCGAGCAGTATTTT
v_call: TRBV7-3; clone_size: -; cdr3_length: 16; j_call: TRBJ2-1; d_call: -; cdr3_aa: CASSLGDTRIYNEQFF; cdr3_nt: TGTGCCAGCAGCTTGGGCGACACTAGAATCTACAATGAGCAGTTCTTC
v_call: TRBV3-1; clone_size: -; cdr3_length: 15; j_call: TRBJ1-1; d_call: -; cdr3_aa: CASSQAPGSDTEAFF; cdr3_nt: TGTGCCAGCAGCCAAGCCCCAGGGTCAGACACTGAAGCTTTCTTT
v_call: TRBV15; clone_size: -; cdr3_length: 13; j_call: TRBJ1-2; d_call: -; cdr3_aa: CATSRGSNYGYTF; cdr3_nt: TGTGCCACCAGCAGAGGTTCGAACTATGGCTACACCTTC
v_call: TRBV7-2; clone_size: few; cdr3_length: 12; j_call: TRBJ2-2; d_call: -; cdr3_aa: CASSQSSGELFF; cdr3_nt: TGTGCCAGCAGCCAGTCCAGTGGGGAGCTGTTTTTT
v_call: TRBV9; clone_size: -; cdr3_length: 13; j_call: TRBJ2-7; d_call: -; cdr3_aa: CASSEYFQGEQYF; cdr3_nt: TGTGCCAGCAGTGAATACTTTCAAGGGGAGCAGTACTTC
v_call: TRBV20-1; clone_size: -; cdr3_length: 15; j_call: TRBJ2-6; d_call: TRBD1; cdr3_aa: CSARQGADGANVLTF; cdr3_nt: TGCAGTGCAAGGCAGGGGGCAGACGGGGCCAACGTCCTGACTTTC
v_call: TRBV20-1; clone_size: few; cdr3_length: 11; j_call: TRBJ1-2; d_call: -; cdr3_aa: CSAKGNYGYTF; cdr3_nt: TGCAGTGCTAAGGGCAACTATGGCTACACCTTC
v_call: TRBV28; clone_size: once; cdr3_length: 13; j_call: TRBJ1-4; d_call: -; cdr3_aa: CASTGATNEKLFF; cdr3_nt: TGTGCCAGCACCGGTGCGACTAATGAAAAACTGTTTTTT
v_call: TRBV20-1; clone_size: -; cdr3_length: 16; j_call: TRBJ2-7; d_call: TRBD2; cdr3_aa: CSANSPSGRGAYEQYF; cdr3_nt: TGCAGTGCCAATTCCCCTAGCGGGAGGGGGGCCTACGAGCAGTACTTC
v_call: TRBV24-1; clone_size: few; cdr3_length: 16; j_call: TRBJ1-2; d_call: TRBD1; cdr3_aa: CATSDLDGTGLSGYTF; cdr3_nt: TGTGCCACCAGTGATTTGGACGGGACAGGGTTATCTGGCTACACCTTC
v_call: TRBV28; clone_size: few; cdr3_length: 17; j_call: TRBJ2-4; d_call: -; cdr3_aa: CASSFPSDQFLKNIQYF; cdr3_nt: TGTGCCAGCAGTTTTCCTAGCGACCAATTTCTCAAAAACATTCAGTACTTC
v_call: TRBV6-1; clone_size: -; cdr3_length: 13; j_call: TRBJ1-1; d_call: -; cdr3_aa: CASSGRGSGAAFF; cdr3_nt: TGTGCCAGCAGTGGCCGGGGCTCAGGCGCCGCTTTCTTT
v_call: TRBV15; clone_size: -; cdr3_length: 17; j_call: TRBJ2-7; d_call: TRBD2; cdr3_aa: CATRNGALSGSPDEQYF; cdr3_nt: TGTGCCACCAGGAACGGAGCCCTGAGCGGGAGTCCGGACGAGCAGTACTTC
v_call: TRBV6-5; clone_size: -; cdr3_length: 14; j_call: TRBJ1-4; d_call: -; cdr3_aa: CASRKQGDREKLFF; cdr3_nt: TGTGCCAGTCGGAAGCAGGGCGATCGTGAAAAACTGTTTTTT
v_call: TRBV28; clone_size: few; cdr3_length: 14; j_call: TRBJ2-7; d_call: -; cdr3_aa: CASRSPEGTYEQYF; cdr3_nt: TGTGCCAGCAGATCTCCCGAGGGCACTTATGAGCAGTACTTC
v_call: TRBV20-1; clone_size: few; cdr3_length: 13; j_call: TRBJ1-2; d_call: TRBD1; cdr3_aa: CSASGTGVGGYTF; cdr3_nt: TGCAGTGCTTCCGGGACAGGGGTTGGTGGCTACACCTTC
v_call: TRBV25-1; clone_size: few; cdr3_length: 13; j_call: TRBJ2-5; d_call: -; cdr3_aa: CASRQSVQETQYF; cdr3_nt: TGTGCCAGCCGCCAAAGCGTACAAGAGACCCAGTACTTC
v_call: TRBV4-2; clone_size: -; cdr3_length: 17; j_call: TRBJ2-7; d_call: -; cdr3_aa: CASSQAQGLGESYEQYF; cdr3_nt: TGTGCCAGCAGCCAAGCGCAGGGCTTGGGGGAATCCTACGAGCAGTACTTC
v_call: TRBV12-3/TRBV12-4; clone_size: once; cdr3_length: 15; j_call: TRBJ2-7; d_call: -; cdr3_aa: CASSYQGRGPYEQYF; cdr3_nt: TGTGCCAGCAGTTATCAAGGGCGTGGCCCCTACGAGCAGTACTTC
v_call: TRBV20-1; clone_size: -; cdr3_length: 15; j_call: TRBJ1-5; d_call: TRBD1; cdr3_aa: CSARVGTGSNQPQHF; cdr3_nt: TGCAGTGCTAGAGTCGGGACAGGGAGCAATCAGCCCCAGCATTTT
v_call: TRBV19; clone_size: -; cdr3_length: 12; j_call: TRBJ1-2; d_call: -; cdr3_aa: CATEQDYDGYTF; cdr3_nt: TGTGCCACCGAACAGGATTACGATGGCTACACCTTC
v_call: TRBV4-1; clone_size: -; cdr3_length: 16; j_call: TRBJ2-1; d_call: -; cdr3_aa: CASSQVSGGHLNEQFF; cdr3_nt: TGCGCCAGCAGCCAAGTTTCAGGCGGGCACCTCAATGAGCAGTTCTTC
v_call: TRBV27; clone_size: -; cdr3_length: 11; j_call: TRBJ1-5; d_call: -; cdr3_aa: CASSGGQPQHF; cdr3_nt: TGTGCCAGCAGCGGTGGACAGCCCCAGCATTTT
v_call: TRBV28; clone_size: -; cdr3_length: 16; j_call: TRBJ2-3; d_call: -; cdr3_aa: CASAETAEASTDTQYF; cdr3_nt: TGTGCCAGCGCCGAGACAGCTGAAGCTAGCACAGATACGCAGTATTTT
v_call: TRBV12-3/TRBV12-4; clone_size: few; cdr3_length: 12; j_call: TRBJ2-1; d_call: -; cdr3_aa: CASSWGWNEQFF; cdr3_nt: TGTGCCAGCAGTTGGGGATGGAATGAGCAGTTCTTC
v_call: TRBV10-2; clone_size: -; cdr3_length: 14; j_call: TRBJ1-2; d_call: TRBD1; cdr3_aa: CASSETPGQGSSTF; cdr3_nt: TGCGCCAGCAGTGAGACCCCGGGACAGGGCTCTTCCACCTTC
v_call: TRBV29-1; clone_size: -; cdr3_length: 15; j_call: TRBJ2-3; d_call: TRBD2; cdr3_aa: CSVALGGSGTDTQYF; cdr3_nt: TGCAGCGTTGCGTTGGGGGGGAGCGGAACAGATACGCAGTATTTT
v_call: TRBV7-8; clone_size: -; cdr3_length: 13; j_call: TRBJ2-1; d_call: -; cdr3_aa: CASQRGRGGEQFF; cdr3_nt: TGTGCCAGCCAGCGCGGGAGAGGGGGTGAGCAGTTCTTC
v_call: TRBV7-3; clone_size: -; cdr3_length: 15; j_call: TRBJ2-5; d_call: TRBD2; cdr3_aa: CASSRTSGRTNEQYF; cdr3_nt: TGTGCCAGCAGCAGAACTAGCGGGAGAACGAATGAGCAGTACTTC
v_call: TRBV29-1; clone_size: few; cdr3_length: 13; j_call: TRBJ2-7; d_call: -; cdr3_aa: CSVGPQGGYEQYF; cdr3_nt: TGCAGCGTTGGGCCACAGGGCGGATACGAGCAGTACTTC
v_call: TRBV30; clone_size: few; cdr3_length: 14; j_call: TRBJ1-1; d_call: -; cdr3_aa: CAWAIRDLYTEAFF; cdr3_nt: TGTGCCTGGGCCATCAGGGACCTTTACACTGAAGCTTTCTTT
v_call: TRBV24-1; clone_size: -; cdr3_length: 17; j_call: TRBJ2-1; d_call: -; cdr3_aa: CATSDPTEFGSYNEQFF; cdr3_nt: TGTGCCACCAGTGACCCGACAGAATTCGGGTCCTACAATGAGCAGTTCTTC
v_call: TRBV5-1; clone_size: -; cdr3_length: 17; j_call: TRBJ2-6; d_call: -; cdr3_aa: CASSLGLDTSGANVLTF; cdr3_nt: TGCGCCAGCAGCTTGGGGCTGGACACTTCTGGGGCCAACGTCCTGACTTTC
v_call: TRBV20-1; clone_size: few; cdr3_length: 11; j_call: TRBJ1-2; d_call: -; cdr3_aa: CSARPGWGYTF; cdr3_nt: TGCAGTGCTAGACCGGGTTGGGGCTACACCTTC
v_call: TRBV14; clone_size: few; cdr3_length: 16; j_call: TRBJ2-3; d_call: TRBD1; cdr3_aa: CASSQASDRGTDTQYF; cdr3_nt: TGTGCCAGCAGCCAAGCCTCCGACAGGGGAACAGATACGCAGTATTTT
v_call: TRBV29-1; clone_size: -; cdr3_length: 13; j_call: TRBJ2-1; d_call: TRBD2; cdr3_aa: CSVARGLAGGPFF; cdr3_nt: TGCAGCGTCGCCAGGGGACTAGCGGGAGGACCGTTCTTC
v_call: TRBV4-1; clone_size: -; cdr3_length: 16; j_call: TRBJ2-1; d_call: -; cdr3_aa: CASSQDPSEGYNEQFF; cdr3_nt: TGCGCCAGCAGCCAAGACCCCAGCGAGGGATACAATGAGCAGTTCTTC
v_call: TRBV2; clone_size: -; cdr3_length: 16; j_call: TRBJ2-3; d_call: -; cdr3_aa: CASRRSIADWADTQYF; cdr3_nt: TGTGCCAGCAGGAGATCTATAGCTGACTGGGCAGATACGCAGTATTTT
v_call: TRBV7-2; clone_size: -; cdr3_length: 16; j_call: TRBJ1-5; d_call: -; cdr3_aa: CASSSLSGLAGGPQHF; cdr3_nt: TGTGCCAGCAGCTCTTTATCTGGACTCGCAGGAGGGCCCCAGCATTTT
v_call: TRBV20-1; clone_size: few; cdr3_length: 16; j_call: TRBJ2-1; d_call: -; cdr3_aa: CSARHSRQGSYNEQFF; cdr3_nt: TGCAGTGCTAGACATTCGCGGCAGGGCTCCTACAATGAGCAGTTCTTC
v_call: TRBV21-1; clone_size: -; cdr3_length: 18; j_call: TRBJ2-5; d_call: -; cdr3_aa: CASSKNSPPREDQETQYF; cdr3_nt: TGTGCCAGCAGCAAAAACTCACCGCCCAGGGAGGACCAAGAGACCCAGTACTTC
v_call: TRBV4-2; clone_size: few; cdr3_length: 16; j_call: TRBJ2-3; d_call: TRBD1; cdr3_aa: CASSQVPGQGTDTQYF; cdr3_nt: TGTGCCAGCAGCCAAGTTCCGGGACAGGGCACAGATACGCAGTATTTT
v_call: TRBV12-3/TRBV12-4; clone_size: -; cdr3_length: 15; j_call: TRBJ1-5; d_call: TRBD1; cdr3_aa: CASSPRTGPNQPQHF; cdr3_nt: TGTGCCAGCAGTCCCAGGACAGGCCCCAATCAGCCCCAGCATTTT
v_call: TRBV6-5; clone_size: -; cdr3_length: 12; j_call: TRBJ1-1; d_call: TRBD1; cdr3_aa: CASSFGTGPAFF; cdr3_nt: TGTGCCAGCAGCTTCGGGACAGGGCCAGCTTTCTTT
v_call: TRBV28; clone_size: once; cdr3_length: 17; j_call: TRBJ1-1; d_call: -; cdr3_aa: CASSLMFLGGMNTEAFF; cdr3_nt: TGTGCCAGCAGTTTAATGTTCTTGGGGGGCATGAACACTGAAGCTTTCTTT
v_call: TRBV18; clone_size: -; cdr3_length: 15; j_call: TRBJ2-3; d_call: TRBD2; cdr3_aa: CASSPAGGPADTQYF; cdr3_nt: TGTGCCAGCTCACCGGCGGGAGGGCCCGCAGATACGCAGTATTTT
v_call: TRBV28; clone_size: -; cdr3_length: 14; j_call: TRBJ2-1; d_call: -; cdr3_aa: CASSKGDVYNEQFF; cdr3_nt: TGTGCCAGCAGCAAAGGGGACGTCTACAATGAGCAGTTCTTC
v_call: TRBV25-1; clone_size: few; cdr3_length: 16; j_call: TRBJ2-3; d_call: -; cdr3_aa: CASSESRGSSTDTQYF; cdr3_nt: TGTGCCAGCAGTGAATCCCGGGGGTCTAGCACAGATACGCAGTATTTT
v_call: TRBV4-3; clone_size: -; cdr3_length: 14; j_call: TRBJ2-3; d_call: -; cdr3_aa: CASSQTGLADTQYF; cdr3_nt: TGCGCCAGCAGCCAAACCGGGCTTGCAGATACGCAGTATTTT
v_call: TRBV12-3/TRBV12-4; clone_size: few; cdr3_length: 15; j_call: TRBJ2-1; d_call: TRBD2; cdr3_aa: CASIWGGTLNNEQFF; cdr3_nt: TGTGCCAGCATATGGGGAGGGACTCTGAACAATGAGCAGTTCTTC
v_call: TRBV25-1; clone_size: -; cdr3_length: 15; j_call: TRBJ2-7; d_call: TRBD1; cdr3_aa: CASSEFRTGRYEQYF; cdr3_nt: TGTGCCAGCAGTGAATTCCGGACAGGGCGCTACGAGCAGTACTTC
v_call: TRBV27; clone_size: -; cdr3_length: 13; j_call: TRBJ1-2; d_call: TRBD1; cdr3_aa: CASSHRGSYGYTF; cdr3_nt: TGTGCCAGCAGTCACAGGGGATCCTATGGCTACACCTTC
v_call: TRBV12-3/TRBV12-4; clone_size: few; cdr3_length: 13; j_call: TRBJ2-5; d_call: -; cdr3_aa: CASSLGTKETQYF; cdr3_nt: TGTGCCAGCAGTTTAGGGACCAAAGAGACCCAGTACTTC
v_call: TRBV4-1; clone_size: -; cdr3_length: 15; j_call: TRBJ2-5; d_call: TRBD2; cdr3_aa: CASSQRLASRETQYF; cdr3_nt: TGCGCCAGCAGCCAGCGACTAGCGTCCCGAGAGACCCAGTACTTC
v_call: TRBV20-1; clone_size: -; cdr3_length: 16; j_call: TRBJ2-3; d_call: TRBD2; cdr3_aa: CSARAQLAGVTDTQYF; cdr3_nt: TGCAGTGCTAGAGCCCAACTAGCGGGAGTCACAGATACGCAGTATTTT